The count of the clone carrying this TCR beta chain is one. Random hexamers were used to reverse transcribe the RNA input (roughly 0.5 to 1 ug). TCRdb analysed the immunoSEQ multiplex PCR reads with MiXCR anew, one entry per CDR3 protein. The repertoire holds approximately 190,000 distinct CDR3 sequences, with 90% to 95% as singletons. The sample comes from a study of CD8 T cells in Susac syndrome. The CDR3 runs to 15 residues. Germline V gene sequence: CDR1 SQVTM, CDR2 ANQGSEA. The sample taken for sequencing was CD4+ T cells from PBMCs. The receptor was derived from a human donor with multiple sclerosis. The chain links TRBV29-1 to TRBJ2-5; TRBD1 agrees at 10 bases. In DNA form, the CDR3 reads TGCACGGGGTCTCCGGGACAGGGGTACCAAGAGACCCAGTACTTC. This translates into CTGSPGQGYQETQYF.